The sequence of this TCR beta chain was determined in a study of blood T cell repertoires in COVID-19. The CDR3 runs 13 residues. Per the germline V gene, CDR1 is SEHNR and CDR2 is FQNEAQ (reference sequence). V lost 7 bases to trimming and J lost 3 bases, with 9 bases between them. Generated by immunoSEQ multiplex PCR, the TCRdb table keeps only in-frame clones and is missing some. The sample lists about 240,000 clones, around four fifths occurring once. This chain joins TRBV7-9 and TRBJ2-2; D is possibly TRBD2 (6 bases). Sequenced material: PBMCs or T cells enriched from blood (not recorded which). The receptor was derived from a middle-aged woman who had been exposed to COVID-19. The CDR3 DNA sequence: TGTGCCAGCAATCCGGGGGACACCGGGGAGCTGTTTTTT. Its protein is CASNPGDTGELFF.